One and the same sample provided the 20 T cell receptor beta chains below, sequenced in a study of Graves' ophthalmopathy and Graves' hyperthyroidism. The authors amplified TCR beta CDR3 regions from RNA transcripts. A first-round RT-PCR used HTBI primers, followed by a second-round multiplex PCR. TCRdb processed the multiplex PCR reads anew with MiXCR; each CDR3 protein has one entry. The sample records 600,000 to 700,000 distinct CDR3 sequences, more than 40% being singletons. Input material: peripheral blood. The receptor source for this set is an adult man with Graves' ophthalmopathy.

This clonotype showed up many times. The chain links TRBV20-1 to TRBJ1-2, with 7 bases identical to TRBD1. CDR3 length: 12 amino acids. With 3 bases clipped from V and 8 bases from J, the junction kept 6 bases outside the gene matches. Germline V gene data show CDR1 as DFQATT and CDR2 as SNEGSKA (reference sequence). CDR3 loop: CSASHRGRGYTF. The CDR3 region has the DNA TGCAGTGCTAGCCACAGGGGAAGGGGCTACACCTTC.

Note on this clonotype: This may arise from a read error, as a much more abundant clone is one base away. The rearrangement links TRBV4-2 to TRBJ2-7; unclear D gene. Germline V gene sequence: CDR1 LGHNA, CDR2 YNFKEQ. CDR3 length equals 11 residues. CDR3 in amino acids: CASSPGNDQYF. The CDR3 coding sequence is TGTGCCAGCAGTCCTGGGAACGACCAGTACTTC.

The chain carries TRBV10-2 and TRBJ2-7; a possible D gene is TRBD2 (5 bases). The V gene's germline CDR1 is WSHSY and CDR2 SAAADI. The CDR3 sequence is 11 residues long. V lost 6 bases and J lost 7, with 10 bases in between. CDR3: CASRGSGEQYF. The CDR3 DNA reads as TGCGCCAGCAGGGGGAGCGGAGAGCAGTACTTC.

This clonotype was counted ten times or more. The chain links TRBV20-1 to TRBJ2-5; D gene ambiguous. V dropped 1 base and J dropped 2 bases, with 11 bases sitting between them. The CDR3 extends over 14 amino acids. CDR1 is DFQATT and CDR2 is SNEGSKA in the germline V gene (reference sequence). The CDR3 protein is CSARASALQETQYF. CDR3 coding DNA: TGCAGTGCTAGAGCGTCAGCCTTACAAGAGACCCAGTACTTC.

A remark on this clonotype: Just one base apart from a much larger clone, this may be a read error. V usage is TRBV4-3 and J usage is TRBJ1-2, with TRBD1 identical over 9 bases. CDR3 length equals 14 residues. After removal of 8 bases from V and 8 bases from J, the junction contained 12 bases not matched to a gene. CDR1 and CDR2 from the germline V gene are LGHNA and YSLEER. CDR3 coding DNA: TGCGCCAGCGGCCCGGGACAGGGATCGCTCGGCTACACCTTC. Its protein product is CASGPGQGSLGYTF.

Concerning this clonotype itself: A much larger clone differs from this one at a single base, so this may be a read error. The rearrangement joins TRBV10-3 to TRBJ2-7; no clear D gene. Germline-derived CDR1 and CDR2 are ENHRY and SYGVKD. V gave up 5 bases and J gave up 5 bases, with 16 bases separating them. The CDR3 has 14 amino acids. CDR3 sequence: CAISYSENRDEQYF. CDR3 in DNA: TGTGCCATCAGTTACTCGGAGAATCGGGACGAGCAGTACTTC.

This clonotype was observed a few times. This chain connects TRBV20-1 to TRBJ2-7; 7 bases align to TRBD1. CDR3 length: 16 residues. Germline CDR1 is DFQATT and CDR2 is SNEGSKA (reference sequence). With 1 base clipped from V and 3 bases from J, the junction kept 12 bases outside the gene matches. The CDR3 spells CSARGPDRALFYEQYF. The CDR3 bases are TGCAGTGCTAGAGGGCCCGACAGGGCATTGTTCTACGAGCAGTACTTC.

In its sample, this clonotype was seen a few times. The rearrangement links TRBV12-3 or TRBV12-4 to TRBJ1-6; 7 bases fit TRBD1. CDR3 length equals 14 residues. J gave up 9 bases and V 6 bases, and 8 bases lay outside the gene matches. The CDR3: CASSSDRVGSPLHF. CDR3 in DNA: TGTGCCAGCAGCTCTGACAGGGTGGGTTCACCCCTCCACTTT.

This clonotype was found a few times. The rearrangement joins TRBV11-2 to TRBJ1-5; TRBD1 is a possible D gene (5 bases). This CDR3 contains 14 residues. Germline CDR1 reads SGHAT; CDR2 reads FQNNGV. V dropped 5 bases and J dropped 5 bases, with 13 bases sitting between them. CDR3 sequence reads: CASSQVGGDQPQHF. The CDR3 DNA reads TGTGCCAGCAGCCAAGTGGGGGGGGATCAGCCCCAGCATTTT.

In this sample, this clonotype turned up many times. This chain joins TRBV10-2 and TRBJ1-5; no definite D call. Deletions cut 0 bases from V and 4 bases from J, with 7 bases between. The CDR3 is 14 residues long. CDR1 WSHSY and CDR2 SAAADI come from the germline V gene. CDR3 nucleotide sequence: TGCGCCAGCAGTGAGTCAGGGCAAAATCAGCCCCAGCATTTT. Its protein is CASSESGQNQPQHF.

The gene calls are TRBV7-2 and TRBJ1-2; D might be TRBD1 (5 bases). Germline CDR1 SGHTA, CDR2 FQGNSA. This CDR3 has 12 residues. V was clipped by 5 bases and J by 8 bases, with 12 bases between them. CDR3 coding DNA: TGTGCCAGCAGCCCAGGAGAGGGGGGCTACACCTTC. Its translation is CASSPGEGGYTF.

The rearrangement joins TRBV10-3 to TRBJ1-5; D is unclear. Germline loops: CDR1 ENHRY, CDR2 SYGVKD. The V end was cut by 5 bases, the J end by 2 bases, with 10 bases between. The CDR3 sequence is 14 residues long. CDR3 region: CAISYSGGNQPQHF. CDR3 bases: TGTGCCATCAGTTACTCCGGGGGCAATCAGCCCCAGCATTTT.

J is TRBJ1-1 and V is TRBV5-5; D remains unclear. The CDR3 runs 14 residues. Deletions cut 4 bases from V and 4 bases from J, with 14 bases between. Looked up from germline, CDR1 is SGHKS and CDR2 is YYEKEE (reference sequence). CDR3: CASSERSFPTEAFF. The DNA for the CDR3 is TGTGCCAGCAGCGAACGGTCGTTCCCCACTGAAGCTTTCTTT.

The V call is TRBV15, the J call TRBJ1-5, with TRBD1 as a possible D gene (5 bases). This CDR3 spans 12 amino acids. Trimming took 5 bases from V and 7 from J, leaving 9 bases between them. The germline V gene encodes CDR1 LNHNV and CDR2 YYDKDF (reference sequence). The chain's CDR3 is CATSPGMQPQHF. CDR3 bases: TGTGCCACCAGCCCAGGGATGCAGCCCCAGCATTTT.

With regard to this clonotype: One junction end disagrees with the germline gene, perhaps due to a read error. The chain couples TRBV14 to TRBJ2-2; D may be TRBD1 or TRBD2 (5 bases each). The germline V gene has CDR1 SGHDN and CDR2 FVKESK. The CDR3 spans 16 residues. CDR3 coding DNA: TGCGCCAGCAGACGCCGGGACGGAAAGAACACCGGGGAGCTGTTTTTT. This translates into CASRRRDGKNTGELFF. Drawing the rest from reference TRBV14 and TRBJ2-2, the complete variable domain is EAGVTQFPSHSVIEKGQTVTLRCDPISGHDNLYWYRRVMGKEIKFLLHFVKESKQDESGMPNNRFLAERTGGTYSTLKVQPAELEDSGVYFCASRRRDGKNTGELFFGEGSRLTVL.

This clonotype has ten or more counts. The CDR3 spells CASSLSGGNTYEQYF. For the CDR3, the DNA is TGTGCCAGCAGCCTCAGCGGGGGGAATACCTACGAGCAGTACTTC. The V call is TRBV7-2, the J call TRBJ2-7; TRBD2 agrees at 9 bases. The CDR3 covers 15 residues. Trimming took 5 bases from V and 2 from J; bases not matched to a gene: 7. Germline CDR1 is SGHTA and CDR2 is FQGNSA.

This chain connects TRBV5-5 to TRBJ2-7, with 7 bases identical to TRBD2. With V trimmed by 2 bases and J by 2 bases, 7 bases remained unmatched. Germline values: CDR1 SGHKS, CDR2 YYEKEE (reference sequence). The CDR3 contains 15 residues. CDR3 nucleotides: TGTGCCAGCAGCTTTCTAGCGGAGGACACCTACGAGCAGTACTTC. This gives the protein CASSFLAEDTYEQYF. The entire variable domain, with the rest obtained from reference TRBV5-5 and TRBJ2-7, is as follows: DAGVTQSPTHLIKTRGQQVTLRCSPISGHKSVSWYQQVLGQGPQFIFQYYEKEERGRGNFPDRFSARQFPNYSSELNVNALLLGDSALYLCASSFLAEDTYEQYFGPGTRLTVT.

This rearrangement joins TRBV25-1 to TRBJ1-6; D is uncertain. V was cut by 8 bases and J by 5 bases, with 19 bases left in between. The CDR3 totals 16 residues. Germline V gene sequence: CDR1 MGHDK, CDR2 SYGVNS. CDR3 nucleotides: TGTGCCAGCTCACCACTGGAGAGGGTAGATAATTCACCCCTCCACTTT. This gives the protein CASSPLERVDNSPLHF.

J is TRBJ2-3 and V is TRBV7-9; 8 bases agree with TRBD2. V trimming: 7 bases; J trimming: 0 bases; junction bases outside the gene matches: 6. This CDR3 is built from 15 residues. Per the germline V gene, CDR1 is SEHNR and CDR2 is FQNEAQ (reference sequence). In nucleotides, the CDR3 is TGTGCCAGCACCCCCGGGGGGGGAAGCACAGATACGCAGTATTTT. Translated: CASTPGGGSTDTQYF.

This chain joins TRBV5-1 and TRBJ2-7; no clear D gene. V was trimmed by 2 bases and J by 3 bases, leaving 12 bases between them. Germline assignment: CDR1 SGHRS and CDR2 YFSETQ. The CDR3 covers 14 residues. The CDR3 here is CASSFRSSDYEQYF. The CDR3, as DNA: TGCGCCAGCAGCTTTCGTTCTTCAGACTACGAGCAGTACTTC.